The T cell receptor (beta chain) described here comes from a study of metastatic and nonmetastatic thyroid tumors. Findings of the study overall: As reported, TCR beta diversity in blood and tumor was significantly higher in malignant thyroid tumors than in benign nodules.

TCRdb re-called the PCR reads through MiXCR. The data show about 92,000 clones, around 14% seen once. Germline lookup yields CDR1 SQVTM and CDR2 ANQGSEA. The CDR3 is 18 residues long. With 4 bases removed from V and 3 bases from J, the gap between germline ends came to 26 bases. All patients were treatment-naive before thyroid surgery. The table lists this clone with a few counts. Its antigen is currently unknown. The specimen sequenced was blood. The chain links TRBV29-1 to TRBJ2-3, with D perhaps matching TRBD1 (8 bases). This clonotype originated in a female donor with papillary thyroid cancer or a benign thyroid nodule (not recorded which). Some clones in this sample may be carry-over from other donors' samples. The CDR3 loop reads CSVVWGGDRRLRTDTQYF. CDR3 DNA: TGCAGCGTTGTCTGGGGGGGGGACAGGCGTTTGAGGACAGATACGCAGTATTTT.